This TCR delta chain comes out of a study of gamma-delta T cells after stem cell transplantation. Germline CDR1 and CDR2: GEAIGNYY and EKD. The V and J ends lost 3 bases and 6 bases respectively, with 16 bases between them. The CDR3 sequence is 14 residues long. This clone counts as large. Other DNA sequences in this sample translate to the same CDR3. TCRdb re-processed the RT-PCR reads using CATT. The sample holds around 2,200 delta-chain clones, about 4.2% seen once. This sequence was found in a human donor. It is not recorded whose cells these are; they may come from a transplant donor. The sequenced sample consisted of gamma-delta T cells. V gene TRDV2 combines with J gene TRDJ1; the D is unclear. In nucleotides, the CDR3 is TGTGCCTGTGACGCTTTGAAGGGAGGCAATAAACTCATCTTT. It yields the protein CACDALKGGNKLIF.